This TCR beta chain appears in the sequencing data of a study of blood T cell repertoires in COVID-19. Study-level information: The samples span acute and convalescent COVID-19 from the United States, Italy and Spain. In each case, the material was cDNA or gDNA derived from T cells, B-cell-depleted T cells, or PBMCs.

Per the original methods: Reference gene primer amplification gave estimated nucleated cell counts. TCRdb's table, derived via immunoSEQ multiplex PCR, lists solely in-frame clones and lacks some. The V and J calls and clone size come from that table; D and trimming were worked out from the DNA. The sample gives over 75,000 clones, less than 85% of which show up once; 9.5% to 12% is in the top ten. The ends were cut back, 0 bases at V and 13 bases at J, with 8 bases in the middle. Germline V CDR1 and CDR2: SGHKS, YYEKEE (reference sequence). This CDR3 contains 11 residues. Material: peripheral blood. The clonotype originates from a human donor in a cohort sampled during active COVID-19. The genes are TRBV5-5 and TRBJ2-1; no firm D call. The CDR3 DNA sequence: TGTGCCAGCAGCTTGGATGTCGGTCAGTTCTTC. Amino acids: CASSLDVGQFF.